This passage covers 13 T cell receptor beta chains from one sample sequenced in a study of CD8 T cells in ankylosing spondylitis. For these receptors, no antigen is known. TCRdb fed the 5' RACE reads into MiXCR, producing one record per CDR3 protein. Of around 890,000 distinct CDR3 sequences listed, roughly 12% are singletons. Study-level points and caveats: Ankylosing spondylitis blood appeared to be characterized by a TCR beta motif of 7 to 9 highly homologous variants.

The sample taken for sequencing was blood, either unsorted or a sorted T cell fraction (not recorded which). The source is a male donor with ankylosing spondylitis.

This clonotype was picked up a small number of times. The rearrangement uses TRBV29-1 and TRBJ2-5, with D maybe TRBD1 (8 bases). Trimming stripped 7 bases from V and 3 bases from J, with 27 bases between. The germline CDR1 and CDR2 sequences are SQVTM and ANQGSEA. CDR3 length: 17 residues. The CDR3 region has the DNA TGCAGCGCCCGCAGGGGGCTTTGGCGGGGAGGGGAAGAGACCCAGTACTTC. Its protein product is CSARRGLWRGGEETQYF.

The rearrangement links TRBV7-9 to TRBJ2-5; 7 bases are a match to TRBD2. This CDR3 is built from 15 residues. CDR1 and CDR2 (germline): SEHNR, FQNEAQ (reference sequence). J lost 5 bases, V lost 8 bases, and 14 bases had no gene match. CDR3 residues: CASSAKSTSSETQYF. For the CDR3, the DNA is TGTGCCAGCTCGGCCAAATCGACTAGCTCGGAGACCCAGTACTTC.

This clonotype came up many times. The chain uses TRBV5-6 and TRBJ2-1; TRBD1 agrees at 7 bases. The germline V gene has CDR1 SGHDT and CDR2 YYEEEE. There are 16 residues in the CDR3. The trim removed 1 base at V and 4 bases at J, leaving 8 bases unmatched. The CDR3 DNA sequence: TGTGCCAGCAGCTTGCGGTTTCAGGGGGAATACAATGAGCAGTTCTTC. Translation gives CASSLRFQGEYNEQFF.

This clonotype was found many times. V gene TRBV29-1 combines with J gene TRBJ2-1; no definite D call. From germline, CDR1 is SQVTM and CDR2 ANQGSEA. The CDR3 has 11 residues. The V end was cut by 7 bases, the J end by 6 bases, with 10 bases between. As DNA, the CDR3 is TGCAGCGGGTGGGGTTTCAATGAGCAGTTCTTC. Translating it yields CSGWGFNEQFF.

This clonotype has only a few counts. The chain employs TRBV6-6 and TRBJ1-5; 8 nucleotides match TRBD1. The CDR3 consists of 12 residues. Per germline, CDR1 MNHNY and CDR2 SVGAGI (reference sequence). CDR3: CASQGASQPQHF. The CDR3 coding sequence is TGTGCGTCTCAGGGGGCATCTCAGCCCCAGCATTTT.

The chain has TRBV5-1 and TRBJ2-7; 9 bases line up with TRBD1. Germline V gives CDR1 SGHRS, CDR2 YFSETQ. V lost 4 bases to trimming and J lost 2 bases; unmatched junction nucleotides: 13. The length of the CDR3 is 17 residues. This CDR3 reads CASSLGQGLTLTYEQYF. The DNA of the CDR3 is TGCGCCAGCAGCCTGGGACAGGGACTTACACTCACCTACGAGCAGTACTTC.

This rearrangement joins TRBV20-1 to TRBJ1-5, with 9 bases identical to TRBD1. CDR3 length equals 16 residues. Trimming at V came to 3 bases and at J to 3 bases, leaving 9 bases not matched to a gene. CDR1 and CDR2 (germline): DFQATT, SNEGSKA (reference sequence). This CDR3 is CSASRAGTGNNQPQHF. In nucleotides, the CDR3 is TGCAGTGCTAGCCGCGCCGGGACAGGGAACAATCAGCCCCAGCATTTT.

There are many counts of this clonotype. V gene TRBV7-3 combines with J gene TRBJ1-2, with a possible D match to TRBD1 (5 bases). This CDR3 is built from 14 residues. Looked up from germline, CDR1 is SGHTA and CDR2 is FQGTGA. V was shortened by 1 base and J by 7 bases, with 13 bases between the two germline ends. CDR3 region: CASSLRSGDGGYTF. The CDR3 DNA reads TGTGCCAGCAGCTTAAGATCGGGGGACGGTGGCTACACCTTC.

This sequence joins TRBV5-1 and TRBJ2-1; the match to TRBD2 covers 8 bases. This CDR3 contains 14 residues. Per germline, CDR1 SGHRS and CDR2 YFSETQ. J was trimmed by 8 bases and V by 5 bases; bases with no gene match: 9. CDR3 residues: CASRKTGGADEQFF. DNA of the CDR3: TGCGCCAGCAGAAAGACGGGGGGGGCAGATGAGCAGTTCTTC.

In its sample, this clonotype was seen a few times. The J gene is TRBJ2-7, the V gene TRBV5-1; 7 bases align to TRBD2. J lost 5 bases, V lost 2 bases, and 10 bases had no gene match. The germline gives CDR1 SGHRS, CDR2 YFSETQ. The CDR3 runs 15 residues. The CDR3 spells CASSFSRGGPNEQYF. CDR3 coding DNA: TGCGCCAGCAGCTTCTCACGGGGAGGGCCTAACGAGCAGTACTTC.

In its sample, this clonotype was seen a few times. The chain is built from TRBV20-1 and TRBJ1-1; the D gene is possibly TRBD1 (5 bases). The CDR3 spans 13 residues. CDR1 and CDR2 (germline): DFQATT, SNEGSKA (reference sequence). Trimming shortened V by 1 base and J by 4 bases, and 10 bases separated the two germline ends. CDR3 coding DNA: TGCAGTGCTAGAGGAGGGGTTGCCACTGAAGCTTTCTTT. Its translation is CSARGGVATEAFF.

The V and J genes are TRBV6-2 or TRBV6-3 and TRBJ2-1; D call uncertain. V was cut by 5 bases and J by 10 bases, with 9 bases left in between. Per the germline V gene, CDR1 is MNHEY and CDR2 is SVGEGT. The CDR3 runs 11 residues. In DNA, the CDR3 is TGTGCCAGCAGTCATGGTTCCGAGCAGTTCTTC. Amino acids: CASSHGSEQFF.

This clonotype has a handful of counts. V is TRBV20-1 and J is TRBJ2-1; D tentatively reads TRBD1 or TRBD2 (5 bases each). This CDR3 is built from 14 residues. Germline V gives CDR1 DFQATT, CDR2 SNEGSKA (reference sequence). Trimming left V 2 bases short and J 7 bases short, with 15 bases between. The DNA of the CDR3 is TGCAGTGCTAGATCTGGGACCCTCAATAATGAGCAGTTCTTC. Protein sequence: CSARSGTLNNEQFF.